This TCR beta chain is drawn from a study of T cell responses to AZD1222 COVID-19 vaccine. Study at large: Pooled together were second doses at about 4 or about 12 weeks.

The CDR3 runs 15 residues. Germline V gene lookup returns CDR1 WSHSY and CDR2 SAAADI. V dropped 6 bases and J dropped 1 base, with 15 bases sitting between them. Comment on this clone: Its antigen is as yet unknown.

Findings of the study overall: Recipients of AZD1222 seropositive at baseline numbered only 5 to 7. Repertoires were obtained only post-peak T cell response. Donors were mostly white British, more females; clonal diversity possibly underestimated.

Libraries were prepared by immunoSEQ multiplex PCR; TCRdb keeps only in-frame clonotypes and omits some of them. The sample includes 180,000 or so clones, roughly 92% of them seen just once. The sample in question was peripheral blood, obtained on day 0 of AZD1222 vaccination. The chain employs TRBV10-2 and TRBJ1-1; D remains ambiguous. This TCR was sampled from an adult in good health. The CDR3 protein is CASRLSGVSNTEAFF. The CDR3, as DNA: TGCGCCAGCAGATTGAGCGGGGTGTCGAACACTGAAGCTTTCTTT.